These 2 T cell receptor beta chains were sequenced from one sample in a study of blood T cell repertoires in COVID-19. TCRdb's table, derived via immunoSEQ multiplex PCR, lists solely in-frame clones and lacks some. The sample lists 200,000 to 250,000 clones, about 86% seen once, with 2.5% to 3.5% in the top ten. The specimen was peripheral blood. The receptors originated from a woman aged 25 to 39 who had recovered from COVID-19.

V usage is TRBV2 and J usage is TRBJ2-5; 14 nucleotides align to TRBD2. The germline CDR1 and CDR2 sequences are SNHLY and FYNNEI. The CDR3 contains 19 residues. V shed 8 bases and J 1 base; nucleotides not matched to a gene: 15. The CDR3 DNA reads TGTGCCAGCTGGGGGACTAGCGGGGGTCGACCTCCGGGCCAAGAGACCCAGTACTTC. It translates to CASWGTSGGRPPGQETQYF.

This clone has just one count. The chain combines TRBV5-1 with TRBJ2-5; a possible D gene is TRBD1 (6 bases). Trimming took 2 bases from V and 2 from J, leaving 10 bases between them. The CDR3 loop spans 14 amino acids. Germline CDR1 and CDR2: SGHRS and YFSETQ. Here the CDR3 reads CASSFTTGQETQYF. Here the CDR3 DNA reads TGCGCCAGCAGCTTTACGACAGGTCAAGAGACCCAGTACTTC.